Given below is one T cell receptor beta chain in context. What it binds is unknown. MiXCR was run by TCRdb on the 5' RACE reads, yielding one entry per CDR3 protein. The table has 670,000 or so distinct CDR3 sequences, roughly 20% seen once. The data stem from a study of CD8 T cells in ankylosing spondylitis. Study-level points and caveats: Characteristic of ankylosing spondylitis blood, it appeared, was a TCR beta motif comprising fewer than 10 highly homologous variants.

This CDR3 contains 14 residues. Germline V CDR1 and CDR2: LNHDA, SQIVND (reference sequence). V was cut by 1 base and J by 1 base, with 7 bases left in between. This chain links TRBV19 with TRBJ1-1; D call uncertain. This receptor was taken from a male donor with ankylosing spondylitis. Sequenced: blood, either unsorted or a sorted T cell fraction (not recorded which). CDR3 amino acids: CASSIGAENTEAFF. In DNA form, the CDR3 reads TGTGCCAGTAGTATAGGTGCCGAGAACACTGAAGCTTTCTTT.